This record looks at one TCR beta chain sequence and its context. One end of the junction fails to match germline, which may point to a read error. The data are from a study of tumor-infiltrating lymphocytes in primary liver carcinoma. Germline CDR1 MNHEY, CDR2 SVGAGI. The CDR3 runs 15 residues. Both blood RNA, taken from unsorted whole blood, and germline DNA were extracted. Using a constant-region primer together with ProtoScript II reverse transcriptase, TCR beta cDNA was made from about 500 ng of total RNA. What produced the TCR beta libraries was three nested multiplex PCR rounds using slightly modified ARM-PCR. Primers for the first two PCR rounds were TRBV1-TRBV30 forward primers and a C-beta reverse primer (approximately 10 cycles per round). TCRdb called the multiplex PCR reads again in MiXCR, with one record for every CDR3 protein. The sample includes about 180,000 distinct CDR3 sequences, about 60% of them seen just once.

Sequencing was carried out using peripheral blood. The chain combines TRBV6-5 with TRBJ2-1, with a possible D match to TRBD2 (5 bases). The origin of this receptor is a man aged 35 to 55 with primary liver carcinoma and hepatitis B virus infection. The CDR3 DNA sequence: TGTACCAGCAGTCATGAGGGCAACGTCCTCAATGAGCAGTTCTTC. Translating it yields CTSSHEGNVLNEQFF.